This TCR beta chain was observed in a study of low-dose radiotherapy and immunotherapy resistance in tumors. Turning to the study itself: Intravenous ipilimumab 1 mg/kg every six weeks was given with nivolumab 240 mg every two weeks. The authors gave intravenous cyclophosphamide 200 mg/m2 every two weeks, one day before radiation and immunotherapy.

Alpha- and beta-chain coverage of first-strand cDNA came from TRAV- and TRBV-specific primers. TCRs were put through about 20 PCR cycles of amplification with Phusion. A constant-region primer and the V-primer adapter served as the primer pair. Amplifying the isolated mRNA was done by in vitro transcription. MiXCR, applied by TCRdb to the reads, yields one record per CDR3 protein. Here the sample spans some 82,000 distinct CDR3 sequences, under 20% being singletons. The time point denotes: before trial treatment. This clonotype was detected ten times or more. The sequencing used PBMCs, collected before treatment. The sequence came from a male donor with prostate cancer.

In nucleotides, the CDR3 is TGTGCCAGCAGCGCAGAGACACTGCGCCTTGGGGAGCTGTTTTTT. It translates to CASSAETLRLGELFF. V is TRBV9 and J is TRBJ2-2, with D unresolved. Germline V CDR1 and CDR2: SGDLS, YYNGEE. The CDR3 has 15 amino acids. The V gene lost 3 bases and the J gene lost 8 bases, with 17 bases spanning the gap.